Sequencing of this T cell receptor (beta chain) was carried out in a study of T cell responses to AZD1222 COVID-19 vaccine (dated by TCRdb to the early 2020s). A note on the overall study: TCR sequencing covered fewer than 250 trial participants: nearly 210 given two doses of AZD1222 and 26 given two doses of MenACWY control vaccine. Trial participants were enrolled by age into subgroups of 18-55, 56-69 and 70-plus years, and around 150, 28 and 57 TCR-sequenced participants, respectively, were included in these subgroups. Broad study findings and their caveats: After two AZD1222 doses, spike-specific TCR breadth and depth were significantly higher than at day 0 and than in MenACWY recipients. The 56-69-year group was small, and its depth increase did not reach significance, likely because of low power. Only five to seven AZD1222 recipients were SARS-CoV-2 seropositive at baseline, limiting conclusions about previously exposed vaccinees. Reportedly, close to half of the unique spike-specific TCRs recognized epitopes lying outside the regions that are mutated in the B.1.351 and B.1.1.7 variants. Participants were mostly white British and included more females than males, and it was suggested by the authors that clonal diversity may have been underestimated. The vaccine-associated CD4 TCRs covered the entire spike protein, and the dominant responses fell in regions 160-218 and 743-854. No day 14 peak-response samples were available, so repertoires were characterized only after the peak T cell response.

Read against the paper, the sample's time point label means: about 28 days (+/-7) after the second vaccine dose. Because spike-specific TCR depth and breadth did not differ between the two schedules, AZD1222 recipients who got a second dose at roughly 4 weeks were pooled with those who got a second dose at roughly 12 weeks. Vaccinee samples came from UK trials COV001 and COV002, including a single-blind randomized controlled phase 2/3 trial of AZD1222 (ChAdOx1 nCoV-19) in healthy adults. For TCRbeta chain sequencing, PBMC samples from trial participants were taken at day 0 and at day 28 after the second dose. Cut back by 1 base and 4 bases, the V and J ends lie 10 bases apart. Sequences SGHAT (CDR1) and FQNNGV (CDR2) are obtained from the germline V gene. The CDR3, from cysteine to phenylalanine, totals 14 residues. Just CDR3 DNA is preserved here, 42 bases in frame from base 1. As to this clone: Its antigen is unknown. Qualities for individual bases were not recorded, and no much larger clone is one base off.

The CDR3 regions of human TCRbeta chains were subjected to immunosequencing. In the source study's methods: Repertoire TCRs were checked for matches against a reference library of SARS-CoV-2-specific TCRs that had been generated using the MIRA antigen-specificity platform. Breadth was defined as the fraction of unique TCRs that were SARS-CoV-2-associated, and depth was defined as the fraction of total T cells that were SARS-CoV-2-associated. Using the MIRA data, each spike-specific TCR was assigned both to the spike region to which the TCR was reactive and to a CD4 or CD8 class. Log10-transformed breadth and depth values were compared by one-way ANOVA with Sidak's multiple comparisons tests. Not all clones reach the TCRdb copy of this immuneACCESS table, which keeps in-frame sequences only. Checked studies attribute under half of the gap to unresolved V genes and leave the rest unexplained. That table is the source of V, J and clone size, and D and trimming were worked out from the DNA. The sample records about 180,000 clones, about 90% of which are singletons. Roughly 11% of the sample is taken by the ten largest.

This chain joins TRBV11-2 to TRBJ2-5; the D segment cannot be called with confidence. This receptor was taken from an adult who received the AZD1222 COVID-19 vaccine. The source was peripheral blood, collected 28 days after the second AZD1222 dose. The bases read TGTGCCAGCAGCTTAGGGTACAGCTCAGAGACCCAGTACTTC. Its translation reads: CASSLGYSSETQYF.